This T cell receptor beta chain is drawn from a study of beta chain features in type 1 diabetes. Germline V gene lookup returns CDR1 SGHAT and CDR2 FQNNGV. The CDR3 spans 15 residues. Between the trimmed V and J ends, which lost 4 bases and 3 bases, there was a span of 15 bases. CD4+ cells of the naive, central memory, regulatory and stem cell-like memory types were sorted via CD45RO/CCR7/CD25/CD127/CD95/CD27. Of note for this clone: Its antigen is unknown.

Whole-study findings and limits: Fewer junction insertions and more nucleotide deletions appeared in type 1 diabetes patients. Across patients, naive, central memory and Treg TCRB repertoires exhibited apparently greater similarity than was observed across healthy donors. PCR might favor shorter templates, but any such skew would affect patients and controls equally.

Since all of the isolated RNA was reverse transcribed, expressed TCRB transcripts were what got sequenced. The repertoire was sequenced with immunoSEQ multiplex PCR; TCRdb's copy has only in-frame clones and lacks some. Among fewer than 900,000 clones, about a sixth were seen once, and the ten largest hold 0.023%. Sample: naive CD4+ T cells from blood. The chain uses TRBV11-2 and TRBJ1-2, with a possible D match to TRBD1 (6 bases). This sequence was found in a woman younger than 35 in good health. The CDR3 coding sequence is TGTGCCAGCAGCTGGGGGCGGAAACCAGACTATGGCTACACCTTC. Translated, it gives CASSWGRKPDYGYTF. Full variable domain (rest looked up from reference TRBV11-2 and TRBJ1-2): EAGVAQSPRYKIIEKRQSVAFWCNPISGHATLYWYQQILGQGPKLLIQFQNNGVVDDSQLPKDRFSAERLKGVDSTLKIQPAKLEDSAVYLCASSWGRKPDYGYTFGSGTRLTVV.